The 27 T cell receptor beta chains presented below share a single source sample, sequenced in a study of T-cell reconstitution after alpha-beta-depleted transplantation in children. Researchers prepared the TCRbeta library using unique molecular identifiers, the study reports. Via MiXCR, TCRdb re-called the PCR reads, giving one row per CDR3 protein. Counted here are around 400,000 distinct CDR3 sequences, about 11% occurring once; the ten biggest clones make up 5% to 6.5%. Source: PBMCs from the stem cell graft donor, taken from the stem cell graft. These TCRs come from a human donor who donated a stem cell graft to a child with acute myeloid leukemia.

This clonotype was found a few times. This chain connects TRBV20-1 to TRBJ1-5, with D possibly being TRBD1 (5 bases). Between the trimmed V and J ends, which lost 1 base and 2 bases, there was a span of 12 bases. This CDR3 comprises 15 residues. The germline gives CDR1 DFQATT, CDR2 SNEGSKA (reference sequence). The CDR3 nucleotides read TGCAGTGCTAGAGTGGGGGACCGCGGCAATCAGCCCCAGCATTTT. Protein: CSARVGDRGNQPQHF.

V is TRBV6-1 and J is TRBJ1-3, with D tentatively TRBD1 (5 bases). V was pared by 4 bases and J by 3 bases, with 16 bases between. CDR3 size: 16 residues. From germline, CDR1 is MNHNS and CDR2 SASEGT. CDR3 DNA: TGTGCCAGCAGTGCGTCCGTCGGGCAGGGTGGAAACACCATATATTTT. It codes for CASSASVGQGGNTIYF.

In its sample, this clonotype was seen a few times. The gene calls are TRBV5-4 and TRBJ2-1; D call uncertain. The V end was cut by 4 bases, the J end by 10 bases, with 12 bases between. Germline assignment: CDR1 SGHNT and CDR2 YYREEE (reference sequence). The CDR3 consists of 12 residues. CDR3 sequence reads: CASSQTNREQFF. The CDR3 bases are TGTGCCAGCAGCCAGACGAATCGCGAGCAGTTCTTC.

This clonotype has just a few counts. The chain's CDR3 is CASSSGVRAFF. CDR3 sequence (DNA): TGTGCCAGCAGCTCGGGGGTCCGTGCTTTCTTT. The chain uses TRBV5-8 and TRBJ1-1; D perhaps matches TRBD1 (5 bases). Trimming left V 3 bases short and J 11 bases short, with 11 bases between. The germline gives CDR1 SGHTS, CDR2 YDEGEE. The CDR3 covers 11 residues.

DNA of the CDR3: TGTGCCAGCAGCCAAGATCCGACCGAGCAGTACTTC. This encodes CASSQDPTEQYF. J is TRBJ2-7 and V is TRBV4-2; D gene unclear. Per germline, CDR1 LGHNA and CDR2 YNFKEQ. The CDR3 consists of 12 residues. The V end lost 0 bases, the J end lost 6 bases, and 6 bases lay between the germline ends.

A few counts support this clonotype. The chain recombines TRBV10-2 with TRBJ2-6; no clear D gene. The V and J ends lost 1 base and 4 bases respectively, with 8 bases between them. Germline V gene lookup returns CDR1 WSHSY and CDR2 SAAADI. This CDR3 has 15 residues. The CDR3 DNA reads TGCGCCAGCAGTGAGTTTGGGTTGGGGGCCAACGTCCTGACTTTC. It translates to CASSEFGLGANVLTF.

This clonotype showed up just a few times. This sequence joins TRBV20-1 and TRBJ2-3, with 7 positions matching TRBD2. The V segment lost 3 bases and the J segment 0 bases; nucleotides outside the gene matches: 15. The germline CDR1 and CDR2 sequences are DFQATT and SNEGSKA (reference sequence). The CDR3 runs 18 residues. The DNA for the CDR3 is TGCAGTGCTAGCCCGTTAGGCGGGGAGGGCTCTAGCACAGATACGCAGTATTTT. It specifies CSASPLGGEGSSTDTQYF.

This clonotype was found a few times. The chain combines TRBV25-1 with TRBJ2-2; the D gene is possibly TRBD1 (6 bases). The length of the CDR3 is 16 residues. Germline V gives CDR1 MGHDK, CDR2 SYGVNS. V was clipped by 3 bases and J by 4 bases, with 15 bases between them. CDR3 in amino acids: CASSDQTGLSTGELFF. CDR3 sequence (DNA): TGTGCCAGCAGTGACCAAACAGGGTTGTCCACCGGGGAGCTGTTTTTT.

The table lists this clonotype with many counts. The CDR3, as DNA: TGCAGCGATGCACAGAACTATGGCTACACCTTC. It codes for CSDAQNYGYTF. The V and J genes are TRBV29-1 and TRBJ1-2; D is ambiguous. Germline-derived CDR1 and CDR2 are SQVTM and ANQGSEA. The V end was cut by 7 bases, the J end by 2 bases, with 8 bases between. The CDR3 has 11 amino acids.

A few counts support this clonotype. The rearrangement links TRBV14 to TRBJ1-4; D remains unclear. Germline V gene data show CDR1 as SGHDN and CDR2 as FVKESK. V shed 3 bases and J shed 5 bases, with 10 bases lying between them. This CDR3 region has 14 residues. CDR3 DNA sequence: TGTGCCAGCAGCCACGACGGCCCAAATGAAAAACTGTTTTTT. Encoded protein: CASSHDGPNEKLFF.

This chain connects TRBV2 to TRBJ1-2, with TRBD1 as a possible D gene (5 bases). V lost 0 bases and J 7 bases, leaving 15 bases between the germline ends. This CDR3 is built from 15 residues. Germline loops: CDR1 SNHLY, CDR2 FYNNEI. The CDR3 DNA follows: TGTGCCAGCAGTGAAGCCCGCGGGGGGGTAGTTGGCTACACCTTC. Amino acids: CASSEARGGVVGYTF.

This clonotype has only one observation. One junction end does not reproduce the germline sequence, and a read error may be involved. The chain employs TRBV3-1 and TRBJ2-2; D may be TRBD1 (6 bases). The CDR3 sequence is 19 residues long. CDR1 is LGHDT, CDR2 YNNKEL, per germline (reference sequence). This chain's CDR3 is CASSQPRGLFGSGTWELFF. The CDR3 DNA sequence: TGTGCCAGCAGCCAACCAAGGGGGTTATTTGGGTCGGGCACCTGGGAGCTGTTTTTT.

This clonotype was recorded at least ten times. The chain links TRBV12-3 or TRBV12-4 to TRBJ2-3; no firm D call. V was shortened by 3 bases and J by 0 bases, with 7 bases between the two germline ends. The CDR3 has 14 amino acids. The CDR3 is CASSFLRSTDTQYF. The CDR3 DNA reads TGTGCCAGCAGTTTTTTAAGGAGCACAGATACGCAGTATTTT.

This clonotype was counted many times. This chain links TRBV28 with TRBJ2-5; no clear D gene. The CDR3 contains 11 residues. The V and J ends lost 4 bases and 9 bases respectively, with 9 bases between them. Per germline, CDR1 MDHEN and CDR2 SYDVKM. The DNA for the CDR3 is TGTGCCAGCAGTTCTAACCGCCCCCAGTACTTC. Its protein is CASSSNRPQYF.

The J gene is TRBJ2-7, the V gene TRBV12-1; the tabulated D call, TRBD2, remains unverified against the DNA. TRBV12-1 is assigned pseudogene status. The CDR3 sequence is 11 residues long. CDR3: CASSFISGGDV. CDR3 coding DNA: TGTGCCAGCAGCTTTATCTCCGGGGGGGACGTC.

This clonotype was recorded a few times. The chain joins TRBV25-1 to TRBJ1-1; D is unresolved. V was cut by 0 bases and J by 6 bases, with 11 bases left in between. CDR3 size: 14 residues. The germline V gene has CDR1 MGHDK and CDR2 SYGVNS. The chain's CDR3 is CASSEYLGRAEAFF. CDR3 bases: TGTGCCAGCAGTGAATACTTGGGAAGGGCTGAAGCTTTCTTT.

The V and J genes are TRBV2 and TRBJ1-6; a weak D match, TRBD1 (5 bases). This CDR3 comprises 14 residues. V was trimmed by 5 bases and J by 5 bases, leaving 10 bases between them. Germline-derived CDR1 and CDR2 are SNHLY and FYNNEI. CDR3 DNA sequence: TGTGCCAGCAGTCAGACAGTGAATAATTCACCCCTCCACTTT. Translation gives CASSQTVNNSPLHF.

This clonotype was detected many times. V gene TRBV25-1 combines with J gene TRBJ1-1, with D possibly being TRBD1 (6 bases). Germline V gene data show CDR1 as MGHDK and CDR2 as SYGVNS. The CDR3 has 13 amino acids. V lost 7 bases, J lost 0 bases, and 9 bases lay in between. In DNA, the CDR3 is TGTGCCAGCACCCAGGGGTTGAACACTGAAGCTTTCTTT. Protein sequence: CASTQGLNTEAFF.

This chain connects TRBV12-3 or TRBV12-4 to TRBJ2-1; D possibly corresponds to TRBD1 (6 bases). V gave up 3 bases and J gave up 6 bases, with 18 bases separating them. This CDR3 region has 16 residues. The DNA for the CDR3 is TGTGCCAGCAGTTTCTCCACATCTCTGGGGGCCAATGAGCAGTTCTTC. Protein sequence: CASSFSTSLGANEQFF.

In this sample, this clonotype turned up many times. The rearrangement uses TRBV5-1 and TRBJ2-5; D is unresolved. CDR1 and CDR2 from the germline V gene are SGHRS and YFSETQ. The CDR3 is 14 amino acids. The V and J ends lost 4 bases and 2 bases respectively, with 12 bases between them. CDR3: CASSEGLGQETQYF. DNA of the CDR3: TGCGCCAGCAGCGAAGGATTAGGGCAAGAGACCCAGTACTTC. The full variable domain, rest sourced from reference TRBV5-1 and TRBJ2-5, is KAGVTQTPRYLIKTRGQQVTLSCSPISGHRSVSWYQQTPGQGLQFLFEYFSETQRNKGNFPGRFSGRQFSNSRSEMNVSTLELGDSALYLCASSEGLGQETQYFGPGTRLLVL.

The rearrangement joins TRBV6-2 or TRBV6-3 to TRBJ1-3, with D hard to call. V lost 2 bases, J lost 1 base, and 9 bases lay in between. The germline V gene has CDR1 MNHEY and CDR2 SVGEGT. The CDR3 totals 15 residues. The CDR3 DNA reads TGTGCCAGCAGTTACGTCTGGGGATCTGGAAACACCATATATTTT. It is translated as CASSYVWGSGNTIYF.

This clonotype was observed a few times. This chain joins TRBV29-1 and TRBJ2-7; 9 bases map to TRBD2. The CDR3 sequence is 16 residues long. V trimming: 5 bases; J trimming: 0 bases; junction bases outside the gene matches: 11. Germline assignment: CDR1 SQVTM and CDR2 ANQGSEA. CDR3 residues: CSVFISSGKSSYEQYF. Written as DNA, the CDR3 is TGCAGCGTTTTTATTTCTAGCGGGAAGAGCTCCTACGAGCAGTACTTC.

This clonotype turned up a few times. This sequence joins TRBV14 and TRBJ2-2; D remains unclear. This CDR3 is built from 17 residues. CDR1 is SGHDN and CDR2 is FVKESK in the germline V gene. The germline V and J ends were trimmed by 4 bases and 3 bases, with 18 bases remaining between them. CDR3 DNA sequence: TGTGCCAGCAGCCTTATGTTTCCGCCTCGAGACACCGGGGAGCTGTTTTTT. Protein: CASSLMFPPRDTGELFF.

This clonotype has ten or more counts. This chain joins TRBV5-1 and TRBJ2-4, with D possibly being TRBD1 (6 bases). The CDR3 is made up of 17 amino acids. Germline CDR1 and CDR2: SGHRS and YFSETQ. Trimming removed 1 base from V and 2 bases from J, with 16 bases in between. The CDR3 DNA follows: TGCGCCAGCAGCTTGCCAAATCAACAGGGATCCAAAAACATTCAGTACTTC. Its protein product is CASSLPNQQGSKNIQYF.

As regards this clonotype: A read error may produce the germline difference seen at one junction end. The chain links TRBV5-1 to TRBJ2-7; TRBD2 might be the D (6 bases). The length of the CDR3 is 14 residues. In germline, CDR1 is SGHRS, CDR2 YFSETQ. The CDR3, as DNA: TGCGTCAGCAAGAGGGAGCGGGCCTCCTACGAGCAGTACTTC. Encoded protein: CVSKRERASYEQYF.

This chain uses TRBV27 with TRBJ2-7, with a tentative D call TRBD1 (5 bases). Per germline, CDR1 MNHEY and CDR2 SMNVEV (reference sequence). The V end lost 4 bases, the J end lost 6 bases, and 10 bases lay between the germline ends. The CDR3 length is 12 residues. This CDR3 reads CASSSAGPEQYF. Here the CDR3 DNA reads TGTGCCAGCAGTTCCGCAGGGCCCGAGCAGTACTTC.

This clonotype was detected a few times. The genes are TRBV4-1 and TRBJ2-6; D gene unclear. This CDR3 comprises 19 residues. V was pared by 3 bases and J by 0 bases, with 18 bases between. Germline lookup yields CDR1 MGHRA and CDR2 YSYEKL. CDR3 DNA: TGCGCCAGCAGCCACGATCCGGGTAACTCATACTCTGGGGCCAACGTCCTGACTTTC. It specifies CASSHDPGNSYSGANVLTF.